A selection of T cell receptor beta chains follows, all from one sample in a study of a mutant IDH1 vaccine in newly diagnosed glioma. These TCRs' antigens remain unknown. TCRdb's table, derived via immunoSEQ multiplex PCR, lists solely in-frame clones and lacks some. This table holds about 30,000 clones, around 80% found once. This specimen was PBMCs, taken from a glioma patient whose treatment included an IDH1 peptide vaccine. The source of these receptors is a woman aged 18-35 years with glioma. CDR3s include the opening cysteine and the closing phenylalanine or tryptophan. Each record gives: V gene, J gene, clone size, D gene, CDR3 protein, CDR3 DNA. D genes are given only for firm matches. Clone size is not always given. Where it is, it says once, few, many or a class for expanded clones.

TRBV30,TRBJ1-5,NA,TRBD1,CAWRGTGDQPQHF,TGTGCCTGGAGAGGAACAGGGGATCAGCCCCAGCATTTT
TRBV19,TRBJ1-4,NA,TRBD1,CASNTGGHEKLFF,TGTGCCAGCAACACAGGGGGACATGAAAAACTGTTTTTT
TRBV5-4,TRBJ1-3,NA,NA,CASSLEQARDTIYF,TGTGCCAGCAGCTTGGAACAAGCTAGAGACACCATATATTTT
TRBV27,TRBJ2-7,NA,NA,CASSPQPGTPYEQYF,TGTGCCAGCAGTCCGCAACCCGGGACACCCTACGAGCAGTACTTC
TRBV5-1,TRBJ1-1,NA,TRBD1,CASSFSGTGMVTEAFF,TGCGCCAGCAGCTTTTCGGGGACAGGGATGGTCACTGAAGCTTTCTTT
TRBV2,TRBJ1-1,NA,NA,CASSGGGITEAFF,TGTGCCAGCAGTGGGGGGGGCATCACTGAAGCTTTCTTT
TRBV7-2,TRBJ2-5,NA,NA,CASSHPSGVQETQYF,TGTGCCAGCAGCCACCCTAGTGGTGTACAGGAGACCCAGTACTTC
TRBV19,TRBJ1-2,NA,NA,CASTSGVVHGYTF,TGTGCCAGTACCTCGGGGGTAGTCCATGGCTACACCTTC
TRBV19,TRBJ1-5,NA,NA,CASSITAYSNQPQHF,TGTGCCAGTAGTATAACAGCTTATAGCAATCAGCCCCAGCATTTT
TRBV18,TRBJ1-5,NA,NA,CASSPNTNSNQPQHF,TGTGCCAGCTCACCAAACACCAATAGCAATCAGCCCCAGCATTTT
TRBV7-2,TRBJ2-7,NA,NA,CASSSTDLTGGEQYF,TGTGCCAGCAGTTCAACCGATCTGACCGGGGGAGAGCAGTACTTC
TRBV7-2,TRBJ1-1,NA,NA,CASSLDSPGSTEAFF,TGTGCCAGCAGCTTAGATAGTCCAGGGAGCACTGAAGCTTTCTTT
TRBV7-8,TRBJ2-5,NA,NA,CASSFQDRWQETQYF,TGTGCCAGCAGCTTCCAAGACAGGTGGCAAGAGACCCAGTACTTC
TRBV5-8,TRBJ2-2,NA,TRBD2,CASSSGLAGGPENTGELFF,TGTGCCAGCAGCTCGGGACTAGCGGGAGGGCCAGAGAACACCGGGGAGCTGTTTTTT
TRBV10-3,TRBJ2-5,NA,NA,CAISESLGQETQYF,TGTGCCATCAGTGAGTCTCTCGGACAAGAGACCCAGTACTTC
TRBV28,TRBJ1-5,NA,NA,CASTPAGVSNQPQHF,TGTGCCAGCACCCCGGCCGGCGTGAGCAATCAGCCCCAGCATTTT
TRBV4-2,TRBJ2-1,few,NA,CASSQDSTANNEQFF,TGTGCCAGCAGCCAAGATAGCACAGCCAACAATGAGCAGTTCTTC
TRBV29-1,TRBJ2-6,NA,NA,CSALRVVSSGANVLTF,TGCAGCGCTCTGCGGGTAGTCTCTTCTGGGGCCAACGTCCTGACTTTC
TRBV6-1,TRBJ1-2,NA,NA,CASSENVGAAYGYTF,TGTGCCAGCAGTGAAAACGTGGGGGCGGCTTATGGCTACACCTTC
TRBV5-5,TRBJ1-5,NA,NA,CASSLLAVNQPQHF,TGTGCCAGCAGCTTGTTGGCAGTCAATCAGCCCCAGCATTTT
TRBV7-2,TRBJ2-7,few,TRBD2,CASSLGGLASLEQYF,TGTGCCAGCAGCTTAGGGGGACTAGCGTCATTAGAGCAGTACTTC
TRBV5-1,TRBJ2-7,NA,NA,CASSLSGLNEQYF,TGCGCCAGCAGCTTGTCCGGATTAAACGAGCAGTACTTC
TRBV19,TRBJ2-7,NA,TRBD2,CASSIKYGGLAQTTYEQYF,TGTGCCAGTAGTATCAAGTACGGCGGACTAGCGCAAACCACCTACGAGCAGTACTTC
TRBV2,TRBJ2-5,NA,NA,CASRDGRRETQYF,TGTGCCAGCAGAGACGGACGTCGAGAGACCCAGTACTTC
TRBV5-6,TRBJ1-6,NA,TRBD1,CASSSTGTGSYNSPLHF,TGTGCCAGCAGCTCTACCGGGACAGGCTCCTATAATTCACCCCTCCACTTT
TRBV4-3,TRBJ2-1,few,NA,CASSQDLRTEQFF,TGCGCCAGCAGCCAAGATCTGAGGACTGAGCAGTTCTTC
TRBV13,TRBJ1-2,NA,NA,CASSFGQGNYGYTF,TGTGCCAGCAGCTTCGGTCAGGGGAACTATGGCTACACCTTC
TRBV4-3,TRBJ1-2,once,TRBD1,CASSPSYGTGSYGYTF,TGCGCCAGCAGCCCGTCTTACGGGACAGGGTCTTATGGCTACACCTTC
TRBV25-1,TRBJ2-2,NA,TRBD1,CASSKQGTGELFF,TGTGCCAGCAGTAAACAGGGGACCGGGGAGCTGTTTTTT
TRBV10-3,TRBJ2-7,once,NA,CAINEKGGAHEQYF,TGTGCCATCAATGAAAAGGGTGGGGCCCACGAGCAGTACTTC
TRBV7-2,TRBJ1-2,NA,NA,CASSLTGVMGYTF,TGTGCCAGCAGCTTGACAGGCGTTATGGGCTACACCTTC
TRBV6-5,TRBJ2-2,NA,TRBD2,CASSYKGGTGELFF,TGTGCCAGCAGTTATAAGGGAGGGACCGGGGAGCTGTTTTTT
TRBV2,TRBJ2-1,NA,NA,CASRTVTYNEQFF,TGTGCCAGCCGGACAGTCACGTACAATGAGCAGTTCTTC
TRBV10-3,TRBJ1-2,NA,NA,CAIRTSLTTNYGYTF,TGTGCCATCAGAACCTCCTTAACCACTAACTATGGCTACACCTTC
TRBV21-1,TRBJ1-5,NA,NA,CASSPQGKNQPQHF,TGTGCCAGCAGTCCCCAGGGGAAAAATCAGCCCCAGCATTTT
TRBV7-8,TRBJ1-1,once,NA,CASSLVDSKLGTEAFF,TGTGCCAGCAGCTTAGTGGACTCCAAACTGGGGACTGAAGCTTTCTTT
TRBV18,TRBJ2-1,once,TRBD2,CASSPPSGGDGEQFF,TGTGCCAGCTCACCACCTAGCGGGGGGGACGGTGAGCAGTTCTTC
TRBV11-3,TRBJ2-1,NA,TRBD1,CASTILTGNEQFF,TGTGCCAGCACCATACTGACAGGGAATGAGCAGTTCTTC
TRBV19,TRBJ1-4,few,NA,CASRKGTEKLFF,TGTGCCAGTAGAAAGGGAACTGAAAAACTGTTTTTT
TRBV11-2,TRBJ2-1,NA,NA,CASSLDWISLEQFF,TGTGCCAGCAGCTTAGATTGGATCAGCCTTGAGCAGTTCTTC
TRBV14,TRBJ2-3,NA,TRBD2,CASSPFGGGTDTQYF,TGTGCCAGCAGCCCCTTTGGGGGGGGGACAGATACGCAGTATTTT
TRBV6-4,TRBJ2-7,NA,TRBD1,CASSDYRGGEQYF,TGTGCCAGCAGTGACTACAGGGGTGGCGAGCAGTACTTC
TRBV7-2,TRBJ2-3,NA,NA,CASSLSRRTDTQYF,TGTGCCAGCAGCTTATCCAGACGCACAGATACGCAGTATTTT
TRBV5-1,TRBJ2-1,NA,TRBD2,CASSLASGGAYNEQFF,TGCGCCAGCAGCTTGGCTAGCGGGGGGGCATACAATGAGCAGTTCTTC
TRBV14,TRBJ2-5,NA,TRBD2,CASSRTRSGETQYF,TGTGCCAGCAGCCGGACTAGGTCAGGAGAGACCCAGTACTTC
TRBV5-8,TRBJ2-2,once,NA,CASSLSVRWGTGELFF,TGTGCCAGCAGCTTGAGTGTACGCTGGGGCACCGGGGAGCTGTTTTTT
TRBV14,TRBJ1-3,NA,NA,CASSQDWSAFTGNTIYF,TGTGCCAGCAGCCAAGATTGGAGTGCCTTTACTGGAAACACCATATATTTT
TRBV5-4,TRBJ2-5,NA,NA,CASSSNGPTETQYF,TGTGCCAGCAGCTCCAACGGACCCACCGAGACCCAGTACTTC
TRBV18,TRBJ1-1,NA,TRBD1,CASSPGQGNTEAFF,TGTGCCAGCTCTCCTGGACAGGGGAACACTGAAGCTTTCTTT
TRBV6-5,TRBJ1-1,NA,NA,CASRNPGDTEAFF,TGTGCCAGCAGAAACCCGGGGGACACTGAAGCTTTCTTT
TRBV7-8,TRBJ2-7,NA,NA,CASSLGRAAYEQYF,TGTGCCAGCAGCTTAGGCAGGGCGGCCTACGAGCAGTACTTC
TRBV15,TRBJ1-6,NA,NA,CATSRGWTANNSPLHF,TGTGCCACCAGCAGAGGATGGACGGCCAATAATTCACCCCTCCACTTT
TRBV5-1,TRBJ2-7,NA,NA,CASSFESNYEQYF,TGCGCCAGCAGCTTTGAAAGCAACTACGAGCAGTACTTC